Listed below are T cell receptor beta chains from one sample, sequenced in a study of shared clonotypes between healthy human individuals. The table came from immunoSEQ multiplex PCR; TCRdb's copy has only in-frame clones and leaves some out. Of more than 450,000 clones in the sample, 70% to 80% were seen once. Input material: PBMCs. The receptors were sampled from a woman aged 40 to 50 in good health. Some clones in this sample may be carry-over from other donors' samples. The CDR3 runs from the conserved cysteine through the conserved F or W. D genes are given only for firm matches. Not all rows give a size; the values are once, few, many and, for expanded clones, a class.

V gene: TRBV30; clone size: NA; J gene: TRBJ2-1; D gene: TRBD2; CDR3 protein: CAWSPLGAGANNEQFF; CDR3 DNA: TGTGCCTGGAGTCCCTTAGGAGCGGGAGCCAACAATGAGCAGTTCTTC
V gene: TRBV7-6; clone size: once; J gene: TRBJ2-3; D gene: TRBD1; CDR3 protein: CASSPDRDPTDTQYF; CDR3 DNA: TGTGCCAGCAGCCCGGACAGGGATCCCACAGATACGCAGTATTTT
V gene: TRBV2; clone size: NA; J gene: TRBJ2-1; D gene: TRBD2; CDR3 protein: CASGAGSYNEQFF; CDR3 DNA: TGTGCCAGCGGAGCGGGAAGCTACAATGAGCAGTTCTTC
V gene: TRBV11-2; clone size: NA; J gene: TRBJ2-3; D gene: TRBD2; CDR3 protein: CASSPRGAGGDTQYF; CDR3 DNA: TGTGCCAGCAGCCCCCGGGGGGCGGGAGGAGATACGCAGTATTTT
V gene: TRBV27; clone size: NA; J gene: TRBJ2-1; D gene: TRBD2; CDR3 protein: CASMPLGTSGMEEQFF; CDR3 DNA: TGTGCCAGCATGCCCCTAGGGACTAGCGGGATGGAGGAGCAGTTCTTC
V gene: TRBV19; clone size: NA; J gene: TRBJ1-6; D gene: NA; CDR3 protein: CASSGPPNSPLHF; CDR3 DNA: TGTGCCAGTAGTGGACCGCCGAACTCACCCCTCCACTTT
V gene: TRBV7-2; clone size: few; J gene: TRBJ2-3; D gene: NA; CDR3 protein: CASSPGRTDTQYF; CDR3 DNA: TGTGCCAGCAGCCCTGGCCGCACAGATACGCAGTATTTT
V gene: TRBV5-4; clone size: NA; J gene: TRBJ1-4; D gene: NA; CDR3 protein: CASSLEGGATNEKLFF; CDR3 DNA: TGTGCCAGCAGCTTGGAGGGGGGCGCGACTAATGAAAAACTGTTTTTT
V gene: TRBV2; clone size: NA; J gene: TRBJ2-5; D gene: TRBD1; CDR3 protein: CASRDRGLGETQYF; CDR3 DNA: TGTGCCAGCAGGGACAGGGGGCTGGGAGAGACCCAGTACTTC
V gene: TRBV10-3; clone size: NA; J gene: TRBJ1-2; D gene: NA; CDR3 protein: CAISETGTAGYTF; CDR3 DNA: TGTGCCATCAGTGAGACAGGGACGGCCGGCTACACCTTC
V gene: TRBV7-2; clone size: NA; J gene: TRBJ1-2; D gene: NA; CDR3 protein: CASSFTPYRETYGYTF; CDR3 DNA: TGTGCCAGCAGCTTCACCCCGTACAGGGAAACCTATGGCTACACCTTC
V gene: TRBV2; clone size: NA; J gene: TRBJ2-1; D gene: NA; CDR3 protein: CASRAWDEQFF; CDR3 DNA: TGTGCCAGCAGGGCGTGGGATGAGCAGTTCTTC
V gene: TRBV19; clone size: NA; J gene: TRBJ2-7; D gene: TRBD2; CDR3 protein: CASSKMPTSGLDEQYF; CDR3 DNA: TGTGCCAGTAGTAAAATGCCGACTAGCGGCCTCGACGAGCAGTACTTC
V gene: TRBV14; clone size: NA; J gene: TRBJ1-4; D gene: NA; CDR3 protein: CASSPQTGTNEKLFF; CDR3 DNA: TGTGCCAGCAGCCCCCAAACGGGAACTAATGAAAAACTGTTTTTT
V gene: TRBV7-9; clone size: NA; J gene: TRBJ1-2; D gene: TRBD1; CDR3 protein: CASSWTQGATGYTF; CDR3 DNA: TGTGCCAGCAGCTGGACACAGGGGGCTACTGGCTACACCTTC
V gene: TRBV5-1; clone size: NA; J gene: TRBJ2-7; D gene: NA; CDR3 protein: CASSPEGDLTSEQYF; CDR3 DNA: TGCGCCAGCAGCCCGGAGGGTGACCTGACGAGCGAGCAGTACTTC
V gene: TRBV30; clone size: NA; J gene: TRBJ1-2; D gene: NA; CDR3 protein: CAWRLGNYGYTF; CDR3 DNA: TGTGCCTGGAGACTCGGGAACTATGGCTACACCTTC
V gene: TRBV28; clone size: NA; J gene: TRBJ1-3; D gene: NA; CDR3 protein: CASTSHLTLGGNTIYF; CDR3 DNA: TGTGCCAGCACCTCTCACCTCACCCTTGGAGGAAACACCATATATTTT